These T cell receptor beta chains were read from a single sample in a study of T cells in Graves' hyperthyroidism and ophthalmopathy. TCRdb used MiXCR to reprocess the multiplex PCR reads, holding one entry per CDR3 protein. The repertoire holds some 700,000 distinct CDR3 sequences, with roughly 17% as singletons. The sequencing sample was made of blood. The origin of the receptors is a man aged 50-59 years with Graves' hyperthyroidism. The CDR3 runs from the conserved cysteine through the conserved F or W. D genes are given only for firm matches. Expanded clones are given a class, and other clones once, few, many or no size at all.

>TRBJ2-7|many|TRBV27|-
TGTGCCAGCAGTCTGGCCGTGGGCAACTCCTACGAGCAGTACTTC
CASSLAVGNSYEQYF
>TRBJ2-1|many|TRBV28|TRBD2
TGTGCCAGCAGTCCTGGACTAGCGGGAGGGCCTTACCGTTACAATGAGCAGTTCTTC
CASSPGLAGGPYRYNEQFF
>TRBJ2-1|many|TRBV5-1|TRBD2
TGCGCCAGCAGCTTTAGCCTAGCGGGAACCAATGAGCAGTTCTTC
CASSFSLAGTNEQFF
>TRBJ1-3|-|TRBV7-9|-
TGTGCCAGCGGCTGGGGAGGGGGAAACACCATATATTTT
CASGWGGGNTIYF
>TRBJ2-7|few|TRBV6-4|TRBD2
TGTGCCAGCAGTCCTCTAGCGGGTGCCGAGCAGTACTTC
CASSPLAGAEQYF
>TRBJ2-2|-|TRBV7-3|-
TGTGCCAGCAGCTTAAGTACAGTGCGCGGGGAGCTGTTTTTT
CASSLSTVRGELFF
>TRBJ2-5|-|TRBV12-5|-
TGTGCTAGTGGCCGGACGAATCAAGAGACCCAGTACTTC
CASGRTNQETQYF
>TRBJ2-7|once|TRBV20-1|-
TGCAGTGCTAGGGGGAACTTAAGGAACGAGCAGTACTTC
CSARGNLRNEQYF
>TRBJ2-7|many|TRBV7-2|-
TGTGCCAGCAGCCCCAGACTACTCTACGAGCAGTACTTC
CASSPRLLYEQYF
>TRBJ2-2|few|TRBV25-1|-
TGTGCCAGCACCGCAGGGGAGGACGGGGAGCTGTTTTTT
CASTAGEDGELFF
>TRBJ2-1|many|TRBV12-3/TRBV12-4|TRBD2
TGTGCCAGCAGTCCCCACGGGACTAGCGGGAGACCCAGCTCCTACAATGAGCAGTTCTTC
CASSPHGTSGRPSSYNEQFF
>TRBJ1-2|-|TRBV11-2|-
TGTGCCAGCAGTTCTACGGCGAGTAACTATGGCTACACCTTC
CASSSTASNYGYTF
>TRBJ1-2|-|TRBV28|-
TGTGCCAGCGGTTCTCTCCGGGACACCGCAGGCTACACCTTC
CASGSLRDTAGYTF
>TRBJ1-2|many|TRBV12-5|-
TGTGCTAGTGGCACAGGGCCCTATGGCTACACCTTC
CASGTGPYGYTF
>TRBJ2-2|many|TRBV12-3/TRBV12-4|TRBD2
TGTGCCAGCACTATTAACGGGGGCGGGAGGTATACCGGGGAGCTGTTTTTT
CASTINGGGRYTGELFF
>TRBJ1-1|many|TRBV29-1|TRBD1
TGCAGCGTTTTGGACAGGGACCTTCGGGAAGCTTTCTTT
CSVLDRDLREAFF
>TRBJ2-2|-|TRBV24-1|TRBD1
TGTGCCACCAGTGAAAGGAGGAAGACAGGGGGCACCGGGGAGCTGTTTTTT
CATSERRKTGGTGELFF
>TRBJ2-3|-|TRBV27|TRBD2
TGTGCCAGCAGTTTTAGACTAGCGGAGGGAGATACGCAGTATTTT
CASSFRLAEGDTQYF
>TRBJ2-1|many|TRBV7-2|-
TGTGCCAGCAGCTTAGGAGTTGGCTCCTACAATGAGCAGTTCTTC
CASSLGVGSYNEQFF